The subject of this entry is one TCR beta chain. Libraries were prepared by immunoSEQ multiplex PCR; TCRdb keeps only in-frame clonotypes and omits some of them. The data hold about 69,000 clones, with less than 90% observed a single time. The record originates from a study of T cell responses to AZD1222 COVID-19 vaccine. This CDR3 has 14 residues. The junction had 6 bases not matched to a gene; V was cut back by 6 bases and J by 5 bases. Germline V CDR1 and CDR2: LNHDA, SQIVND (reference sequence). The sample consisted of peripheral blood, taken 28 days after the second AZD1222 dose. This receptor was taken from an adult who received the AZD1222 COVID-19 vaccine. This chain joins TRBV19 and TRBJ2-2; 7 bases are a match to TRBD1. CDR3 loop: CASRGDRVTGELFF. The CDR3 DNA follows: TGTGCCAGTAGGGGGGACAGAGTAACCGGGGAGCTGTTTTTT. Full variable domain (outside the CDR3, taken from reference TRBV19 and TRBJ2-2): DGGITQSPKYLFRKEGQNVTLSCEQNLNHDAMYWYRQDPGQGLRLIYYSQIVNDFQKGDIAEGYSVSREKKESFPLTVTSAQKNPTAFYLCASRGDRVTGELFFGEGSRLTVL.